These 20 T cell receptor beta chains were sequenced from one sample in a study of cytomegalovirus exposure and HLA in healthy donors. The PCR used 60 Vbeta and 13 Jbeta primers. Clones were read by immunoSEQ multiplex PCR, and TCRdb kept only the in-frame ones, dropping some. This table holds fewer than 150,000 clones, more than 70% found once. Sequenced: PBMCs. All receptors derive from a man aged 40-55 years in good health and CMV-seronegative.

This sequence joins TRBV28 and TRBJ1-1; maybe TRBD1 (5 bases). CDR3 length equals 13 residues. The ends were cut back, 7 bases at V and 11 bases at J, with 20 bases in the middle. Germline V gene sequence: CDR1 MDHEN, CDR2 SYDVKM. CDR3 in DNA: TGTGCCAGCATCCCCACGGCGGGGACCGCTGCTTTCTTT. Its translation is CASIPTAGTAAFF.

The chain uses TRBV7-2 and TRBJ2-2; 9 positions agree with TRBD1. The CDR3 has 16 amino acids. Germline V gives CDR1 SGHTA, CDR2 FQGNSA. V lost 8 bases, J lost 4 bases, and 11 bases stayed unmatched. The CDR3 here is CASSPAGTGSTGELFF. As DNA, the CDR3 is TGTGCCAGCTCCCCCGCAGGGACAGGGAGCACCGGGGAGCTGTTTTTT. Complete variable domain (other parts from reference TRBV7-2 and TRBJ2-2): GAGVSQSPSNKVTEKGKDVELRCDPISGHTALYWYRQSLGQGLEFLIYFQGNSAPDKSGLPSDRFSAERTGGSVSTLTIQRTQQEDSAVYLCASSPAGTGSTGELFFGEGSRLTVL.

The chain couples TRBV9 to TRBJ1-4; D remains unclear. The germline V gene encodes CDR1 SGDLS and CDR2 YYNGEE. V was clipped by 0 bases and J by 3 bases, with 6 bases between them. The CDR3 sequence is 14 residues long. CDR3 nucleotide sequence: TGTGCCAGCAGCGTAGCTGAGGCTAATGAAAAACTGTTTTTT. Protein sequence: CASSVAEANEKLFF. Complete variable domain (other parts from reference TRBV9 and TRBJ1-4): DSGVTQTPKHLITATGQRVTLRCSPRSGDLSVYWYQQSLDQGLQFLIQYYNGEERAKGNILERFSAQQFPDLHSELNLSSLELGDSALYFCASSVAEANEKLFFGSGTQLSVL.

The chain links TRBV4-1 to TRBJ1-5; D not resolved. The CDR3 length is 15 residues. CDR1 MGHRA and CDR2 YSYEKL come from the germline V gene. V lost 0 bases to trimming and J lost 10 bases, with 16 bases between them. CDR3 sequence: CASSQDLPSGRPQHF. The CDR3 coding sequence is TGCGCCAGCAGCCAAGATCTCCCCTCGGGTCGTCCCCAGCATTTT.

The V gene is TRBV25-1, the J gene TRBJ2-4; 11 bases agree with TRBD1. This CDR3 comprises 15 residues. V lost 3 bases, J lost 9 bases, and 7 bases stayed unmatched. Germline CDR1 is MGHDK and CDR2 is SYGVNS. CDR3 nucleotides: TGTGCCAGCAGTGACCCGGGGGACAGGGGGGTCATTCAGTACTTC. It translates to CASSDPGDRGVIQYF.

The rearrangement uses TRBV7-2 and TRBJ2-5, with a weak D call TRBD1 (5 bases). Germline CDR1 SGHTA, CDR2 FQGNSA. V lost 1 base and J 5 bases, leaving 8 bases between the germline ends. The CDR3 covers 13 residues. The CDR3 DNA reads TGTGCCAGCAGCTTAGTGCAGGGTGAGACCCAGTACTTC. It is translated as CASSLVQGETQYF.

The chain recombines TRBV19 with TRBJ2-1, with D possibly TRBD2 on 6 matching bases. The V gene lost 6 bases and the J gene lost 4 bases, with 16 bases spanning the gap. Germline CDR1 LNHDA, CDR2 SQIVND (reference sequence). The CDR3 sequence is 15 residues long. The CDR3 region is CASREGNRGYNEQFF. In nucleotides, the CDR3 is TGTGCCAGTAGAGAGGGGAATCGGGGGTACAATGAGCAGTTCTTC.

The rearrangement links TRBV10-3 to TRBJ1-2, with D hard to call. V lost 3 bases and J 2 bases, leaving 7 bases between the germline ends. CDR1 and CDR2 from the germline V gene are ENHRY and SYGVKD. The CDR3 is 13 amino acids. The CDR3 DNA reads as TGTGCCATCAGTGATGGGCAGAACTATGGCTACACCTTC. Encoded protein: CAISDGQNYGYTF.

The genes are TRBV4-1 and TRBJ2-3, with a weak D call TRBD2 (5 bases). V lost 3 bases, J lost 6 bases, and 10 bases lay in between. The CDR3 consists of 13 residues. CDR1 and CDR2 from the germline V gene are MGHRA and YSYEKL. Here the CDR3 reads CASSHESGDTQYF. In nucleotides, the CDR3 is TGCGCCAGCAGCCATGAGTCGGGGGATACGCAGTATTTT.

J is TRBJ2-3 and V is TRBV19; D gene ambiguous. This CDR3 region has 17 residues. Germline lookup yields CDR1 LNHDA and CDR2 SQIVND (reference sequence). V was shortened by 1 base and J by 2 bases, with 16 bases between the two germline ends. CDR3 amino acids: CASSIVTSRHPTDTQYF. Here the CDR3 DNA reads TGTGCCAGTAGTATAGTCACCAGCAGACACCCCACAGATACGCAGTATTTT.

The table lists this clone with a few counts. The V and J genes are TRBV30 and TRBJ2-2; TRBD2 matches 8 bases. The CDR3 contains 15 residues. The J segment lost 6 bases and the V segment lost 5 bases, leaving 11 bases of the junction unmatched. The germline gives CDR1 GTSNPN, CDR2 SVGIG (reference sequence). This chain's CDR3 is CAWDLGLAFSGELFF. As DNA, the CDR3 is TGTGCCTGGGACCTCGGACTAGCTTTCTCCGGGGAGCTGTTTTTT.

The chain carries TRBV27 and TRBJ1-1; TRBD1 might be the D (6 bases). The germline gives CDR1 MNHEY, CDR2 SMNVEV (reference sequence). The CDR3 has 13 amino acids. The CDR3 bases are TGTGCAACCAGGGCAGGGGTGAACACTGAAGCTTTCTTT. Protein sequence: CATRAGVNTEAFF.

This chain connects TRBV5-1 to TRBJ2-3; 8 bases match TRBD2. Germline V gives CDR1 SGHRS, CDR2 YFSETQ. Trimming cost V 0 bases and J 6 bases; bases outside gene matches: 6. The CDR3 covers 15 residues. The CDR3 nucleotides are TGCGCCAGCAGCTTGGGAAGCGGGGGTTGGGATACGCAGTATTTT. It translates to CASSLGSGGWDTQYF.

The V and J genes are TRBV6-5 and TRBJ2-3; 9 positions agree with TRBD2. The CDR3 runs 14 residues. After removal of 2 bases from V and 6 bases from J, the junction contained 3 bases not matched to a gene. Germline V CDR1 and CDR2: MNHEY, SVGAGI. CDR3 loop: CASSYGGREDTQYF. The CDR3 DNA reads as TGTGCCAGCAGTTACGGCGGGAGGGAGGATACGCAGTATTTT.

The V gene is TRBV9, the J gene TRBJ2-3; 10 nucleotides line up with TRBD2. Germline V gene lookup returns CDR1 SGDLS and CDR2 YYNGEE. V trimming: 0 bases; J trimming: 10 bases; junction bases outside the gene matches: 8. The CDR3 runs to 15 residues. CDR3 in amino acids: CASSVVSSGRIAQYF. Written as DNA, the CDR3 is TGTGCCAGCAGCGTAGTCTCTAGCGGGAGAATAGCGCAGTATTTT.

V gene TRBV7-3 combines with J gene TRBJ2-1, with 10 positions matching TRBD1. Germline CDR1 and CDR2: SGHTA and FQGTGA. After removal of 3 bases from V and 3 bases from J, the junction contained 2 bases not matched to a gene. The CDR3 spans 15 residues. The CDR3 DNA reads as TGTGCCAGCAGCTTTGGGGACAGGGGCTACAATGAGCAGTTCTTC. Protein product: CASSFGDRGYNEQFF.

This clone has only one observation. The chain links TRBV28 to TRBJ2-3; 7 bases line up with TRBD1. J lost 3 bases, V lost 2 bases, and 8 bases had no gene match. Germline CDR1 reads MDHEN; CDR2 reads SYDVKM. The CDR3 is 16 amino acids. The CDR3 DNA reads as TGTGCCAGCAGTTTACCCCCAGGGGGTAGTACAGATACGCAGTATTTT. Amino acid sequence: CASSLPPGGSTDTQYF.

Only a few counts were recorded for this clone. The chain is built from TRBV5-1 and TRBJ2-5; TRBD1 agrees at 8 bases. The CDR3 is 14 amino acids. V dropped 1 base and J dropped 4; count of bases not matched to a gene: 3. CDR1 is SGHRS and CDR2 is YFSETQ in the germline V gene. The DNA for the CDR3 is TGCGCCAGCAGCTTGCGCAGGGGGCTAGAGACCCAGTACTTC. It encodes CASSLRRGLETQYF.

The chain links TRBV5-1 to TRBJ2-1, with D perhaps TRBD1 (6 bases). The germline V gene encodes CDR1 SGHRS and CDR2 YFSETQ. Trimming stripped 2 bases from V and 9 bases from J, with 9 bases between. This CDR3 is 12 amino acids long. CDR3 sequence reads: CASSFPDSEQFF. In DNA, the CDR3 is TGCGCCAGCAGCTTCCCGGACAGTGAGCAGTTCTTC.

The genes are TRBV29-1 and TRBJ1-1, with 7 bases identical to TRBD1. Germline CDR1 and CDR2: SQVTM and ANQGSEA. CDR3 size: 13 residues. V lost 8 bases, J lost 1 base, and 7 bases stayed unmatched. The CDR3 sequence: CSSTGVPNTEAFF. The CDR3 nucleotides read TGCAGCTCCACAGGGGTCCCGAACACTGAAGCTTTCTTT.